This is a list of T cell receptor beta chains from one sample in a study of T cell responses to AZD1222 COVID-19 vaccine. Using immunoSEQ multiplex PCR, the repertoire was profiled, and TCRdb retains in-frame clones only, with some absent. The sample shows roughly 120,000 clones, 80% to 90% of them seen only once. Material: peripheral blood, obtained on day 0 of MenACWY control vaccination. Source of these receptors: an adult in good health. The CDR3 runs from the conserved cysteine through the conserved F or W. D genes are given only for firm matches. Size values are once, few and many counts, or a class for expanded clones, and some rows have none.

>TRBV7-9|NA|NA|TRBJ1-2|13
TGTGCCAGCTCCCCCTCCGCTAACTATGGCTACACCTTC
CASSPSANYGYTF
>TRBV19|NA|TRBD2|TRBJ2-1|16
TGTGCCAGTAGTCCCGGACTAGCGGGGGGGCTTGGTGAGCAGTTCTTC
CASSPGLAGGLGEQFF
>TRBV11-3|NA|NA|TRBJ2-7|13
TGTGCCAGTATCCGGGATAAGCGCCACGAGCAGTACTTC
CASIRDKRHEQYF
>TRBV6-2/TRBV6-3|few|TRBD1|TRBJ1-1|16
TGTGCCAGCAGTTACTCCCCGGCAGGGGGGAACACTGAAGCTTTCTTT
CASSYSPAGGNTEAFF
>TRBV6-5|NA|TRBD1|TRBJ1-4|15
TGTGCCAGCAGTTCTACAGGGGGCGCCGATGAAAAACTGTTTTTT
CASSSTGGADEKLFF
>TRBV28|NA|TRBD1|TRBJ1-2|14
TGTGCCAGCAGTCCGCCGAGGGACAGGCAGGGCTACACCTTC
CASSPPRDRQGYTF
>TRBV28|NA|TRBD1|TRBJ1-4|17
TGTGCCAGCAGCCCGGGACAGGGGGCCCTCTTGGAAGAAAAACTGTTTTTT
CASSPGQGALLEEKLFF
>TRBV7-2|NA|TRBD1|TRBJ2-1|15
TGTGCCATTACCGGGACAGGGGGGCTCTACAATGAGCAGTTCTTC
CAITGTGGLYNEQFF
>TRBV11-2|NA|NA|TRBJ1-4|16
TGTGCCAGCAGCTCCACCTGGGCGCGGGGGGATGAAAAACTGTTTTTT
CASSSTWARGDEKLFF
>TRBV2|NA|NA|TRBJ2-2|12
TGTGCCAGCAGTGACGTGGGCGGGGAGCTGTTTTTT
CASSDVGGELFF
>TRBV6-5|few|NA|TRBJ1-2|11
TGTGCCAGCAATTTTCAGGGGATGTACACCTTC
CASNFQGMYTF
>TRBV5-1|NA|NA|TRBJ2-3|16
TGCGCCAGCAGCTTGGGGCTTCGTGGGATCGGGGATACGCAGTATTTT
CASSLGLRGIGDTQYF
>TRBV12-5|NA|NA|TRBJ2-5|13
TGTGCTAGTGGCCCCGGGACCAAAGAGACCCAGTACTTC
CASGPGTKETQYF
>TRBV13|NA|TRBD2|TRBJ2-1|17
TGTGCCAGCAGCTCGCTAGCGGGGGTCAACTCCTACAATGAGCAGTTCTTC
CASSSLAGVNSYNEQFF
>TRBV7-8|NA|TRBD1|TRBJ2-2|16
TGTGCCAGCAGCTTGGACAGGTATACGAACACCGGGGAGCTGTTTTTT
CASSLDRYTNTGELFF
>TRBV14|NA|TRBD1|TRBJ1-6|15
TGTGCCAGCAGCCCCCGGACAGGGTATAATTCACCCCTCCACTTT
CASSPRTGYNSPLHF
>TRBV27|NA|NA|TRBJ1-6|13
TGTGCCCACGCGGAAAACTATAATTCACCCCTCCACTTT
CAHAENYNSPLHF
>TRBV6-2/TRBV6-3|NA|NA|TRBJ2-1|13
TGTGCCAGCAGTTACACTCCGTACAATGAGCAGTTCTTC
CASSYTPYNEQFF
>TRBV7-2|NA|NA|TRBJ1-4|14
TGTGCCAGCAGCCTCGGGAAGGGTAATGAAAAACTGTTTTTT
CASSLGKGNEKLFF
>TRBV18|NA|TRBD2|TRBJ2-3|15
TGTGCCAGCTCACCACCGGGACTAGCTTCAGATACGCAGTATTTT
CASSPPGLASDTQYF
>TRBV29-1|NA|NA|TRBJ1-6|13
TGCAGCGTCAAGATGGCCCCTGATTCACCCCTCCACTTT
CSVKMAPDSPLHF
>TRBV28|NA|NA|TRBJ1-1|14
TGTGGAACCAGGGGTTTTGGGATGAACACTGAAGCTTTCTTT
CGTRGFGMNTEAFF
>TRBV9|NA|NA|TRBJ1-1|15
TGTGCCAGCAGCGTAGAGGAGATGACGAACACTGAAGCTTTCTTT
CASSVEEMTNTEAFF
>TRBV9|NA|NA|TRBJ2-3|11
TGTGCCAGCAGCTTGTCAGATACGCAGTATTTT
CASSLSDTQYF